This TCR beta chain was profiled in a study of cytomegalovirus exposure and HLA in healthy donors. Among the donors, all were healthy bone marrow donors. With 60 Vbeta and 13 Jbeta primers, the PCR was carried out. Sequenced by immunoSEQ multiplex PCR; TCRdb stores in-frame clones only, minus some. The listing records some 130,000 clones. This CDR3 is 15 amino acids long. The V end lost 0 bases, the J end lost 5 bases, and 11 bases lay between the germline ends. Germline V gene data show CDR1 as SGHDT and CDR2 as YYEEEE. The TCR sequence derives from a woman aged 40 to 50 in good health and CMV-seropositive. This sequence joins TRBV5-6 and TRBJ1-4; possibly TRBD1 for D (5 bases). What was sequenced was PBMCs. The CDR3 DNA sequence: TGTGCCAGCAGCTTGGCGATGGGGGGGAATGAAAAACTGTTTTTT. It yields the protein CASSLAMGGNEKLFF. The full variable domain, its missing parts supplied by reference TRBV5-6 and TRBJ1-4, is DAGVTQSPTHLIKTRGQQVTLRCSPKSGHDTVSWYQQALGQGPQFIFQYYEEEERQRGNFPDRFSGHQFPNYSSELNVNALLLGDSALYLCASSLAMGGNEKLFFGSGTQLSVL.